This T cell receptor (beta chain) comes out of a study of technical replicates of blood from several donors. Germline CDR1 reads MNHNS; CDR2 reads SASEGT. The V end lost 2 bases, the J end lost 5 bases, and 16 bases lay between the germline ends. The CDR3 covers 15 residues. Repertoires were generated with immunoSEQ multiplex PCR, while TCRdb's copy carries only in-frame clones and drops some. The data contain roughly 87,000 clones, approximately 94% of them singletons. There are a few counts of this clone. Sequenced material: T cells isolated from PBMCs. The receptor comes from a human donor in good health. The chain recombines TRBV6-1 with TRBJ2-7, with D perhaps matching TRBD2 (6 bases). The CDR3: CASSEKRLASHEQYF. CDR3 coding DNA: TGTGCCAGCAGTGAAAAAAGGCTAGCGAGTCACGAGCAGTACTTC.